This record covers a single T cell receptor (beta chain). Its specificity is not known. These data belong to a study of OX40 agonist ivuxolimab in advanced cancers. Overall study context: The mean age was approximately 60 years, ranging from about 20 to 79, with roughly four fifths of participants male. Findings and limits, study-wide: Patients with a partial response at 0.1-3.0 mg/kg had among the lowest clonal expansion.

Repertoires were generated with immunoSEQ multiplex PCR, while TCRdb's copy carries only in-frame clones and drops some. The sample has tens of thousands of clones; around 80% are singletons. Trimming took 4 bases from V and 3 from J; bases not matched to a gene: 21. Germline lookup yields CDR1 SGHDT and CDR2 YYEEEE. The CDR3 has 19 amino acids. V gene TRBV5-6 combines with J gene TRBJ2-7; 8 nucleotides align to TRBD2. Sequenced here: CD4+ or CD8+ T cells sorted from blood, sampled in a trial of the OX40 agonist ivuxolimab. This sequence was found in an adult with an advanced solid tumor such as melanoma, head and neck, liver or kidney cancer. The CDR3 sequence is CASSHRTSFGLVNFYEQYF. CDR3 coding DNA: TGTGCCAGCAGCCACAGGACTAGCTTCGGACTGGTTAACTTCTACGAGCAGTACTTC. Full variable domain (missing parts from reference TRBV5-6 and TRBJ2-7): DAGVTQSPTHLIKTRGQQVTLRCSPKSGHDTVSWYQQALGQGPQFIFQYYEEEERQRGNFPDRFSGHQFPNYSSELNVNALLLGDSALYLCASSHRTSFGLVNFYEQYFGPGTRLTVT.